This passage covers 16 T cell receptor beta chains from one sample sequenced in a study of tumor-infiltrating lymphocytes in oesophageal squamous cell carcinoma. TCRdb reprocessed the PCR reads with MiXCR, giving one entry per CDR3 protein. This sample has around 15,000 distinct CDR3 sequences, with about 54% found just once. Sample: esophageal tumor tissue. The receptors come from a female donor with esophageal squamous cell carcinoma.

The chain links TRBV7-2 to TRBJ2-5; D might be TRBD2 (6 bases). The J call may not be correct, given that the DNA end is closer to TRBJ2-1. The CDR3 contains 13 residues. Germline lookup yields CDR1 SGHTA and CDR2 FQGNSA. The chain's CDR3 is CASSLWRGNEQFF. The DNA of the CDR3 is TGTGCCAGCAGCTTATGGCGGGGCAATGAGCAGTTCTTC.

The DNA for the CDR3 is TGTGCCAGCAGCGATACTAGCGGGGTCCGCTCTGGGGCCAACGTCCTGACTTTC. Its translation: CASSDTSGVRSGANVLTF. The gene calls are TRBV7-6 and TRBJ2-6; 10 bases match TRBD2. The CDR3 runs to 18 residues. CDR1 is SGHVS, CDR2 FNYEAQ, per germline. The V and J ends lost 5 bases and 0 bases, in that order; junction bases with no gene match: 7.

With regard to this clonotype: It may be a read error: a sequence one base away is much more abundant. The rearrangement uses TRBV7-2 and TRBJ2-1; TRBD1 agrees at 8 bases. The trim removed 4 bases at V and 10 bases at J, leaving 9 bases unmatched. The CDR3 sequence is 14 residues long. Germline CDR1 SGHTA, CDR2 FQGNSA. The CDR3 region is CASSSGGSSYEQFF. The CDR3 DNA follows: TGTGCCAGCAGCTCAGGGGGCAGCTCCTACGAGCAGTTCTTC. Variable domain in full (rest from reference TRBV7-2 and TRBJ2-1): GAGVSQSPSNKVTEKGKDVELRCDPISGHTALYWYRQSLGQGLEFLIYFQGNSAPDKSGLPSDRFSAERTGGSVSTLTIQRTQQEDSAVYLCASSSGGSSYEQFFGPGTRLTVL.

This clonotype was observed a few times. The chain links TRBV7-8 to TRBJ1-2; 12 bases are a match to TRBD1. Germline loops: CDR1 SGHVS, CDR2 FQNEAQ. V shed 5 bases and J 7 bases; nucleotides not matched to a gene: 8. The CDR3 spans 15 residues. In DNA, the CDR3 is TGTGCCAGCAGCCAGGAGGGACAGGGGGCTGGTGGCTACACCTTC. Protein sequence: CASSQEGQGAGGYTF.

J is TRBJ2-1 and V is TRBV7-2, with 8 bases fitting TRBD2. The J call may not be correct, given that the DNA end is closer to TRBJ2-7. CDR1 is SGHTA, CDR2 FQGNSA, per germline. This CDR3 has 15 residues. DNA of the CDR3: TGTGCCAGCAGCTTATGGAGCGGGAGTTCCTACGAGCAGTACTTC. It encodes CASSLWSGSSYEQYF.

This clonotype was observed a single time. A read error may account for a junction end that differs from germline. This sequence joins TRBV7-6 and TRBJ2-1; D might be TRBD1 (5 bases). CDR3 length: 12 residues. CDR1 SGHVS and CDR2 FNYEAQ come from the germline V gene. The CDR3 DNA reads as TGTGTCAGCAGCCCACAGGATAATGAGCAGTTCTTC. It encodes CVSSPQDNEQFF.

This chain joins TRBV27 and TRBJ2-1, with 9 bases fitting TRBD1. In germline, CDR1 is MNHEY, CDR2 SMNVEV (reference sequence). The CDR3 totals 15 residues. The junction had 9 bases not matched to a gene; V was cut back by 6 bases and J by 6 bases. CDR3 sequence (DNA): TGTGCCAGCAGGAACAGGGGGCTAGCGGTCAATGAGCAGTTCTTC. Translation: CASRNRGLAVNEQFF.

In this sample, this clonotype turned up many times. The CDR3 here is CATSRDRVAGGYNEQFF. The CDR3 bases are TGTGCCACCAGCAGAGATCGGGTAGCGGGAGGCTACAATGAGCAGTTCTTC. The chain is built from TRBV15 and TRBJ2-1, with 10 positions matching TRBD2. Germline CDR1 and CDR2: LNHNV and YYDKDF (reference sequence). This CDR3 has 17 amino acids. The ends lost 0 bases at V and 3 bases at J; junction bases unmatched: 5.

This clonotype turned up a few times. The rearrangement uses TRBV5-1 and TRBJ2-6; weak D call: TRBD1 (5 bases). Deletions cut 0 bases from V and 6 bases from J, with 7 bases between. Germline CDR1 and CDR2: SGHRS and YFSETQ. The CDR3 sequence is 14 residues long. The CDR3, as DNA: TGCGCCAGCAGCTTGGAACAGGTGGCCAACGTCCTGACTTTC. Encoded protein: CASSLEQVANVLTF.

In its sample, this clonotype was seen a few times. The chain has TRBV7-3 and TRBJ2-3; D is possibly TRBD1 (6 bases). The V gene's germline CDR1 is SGHTA and CDR2 FQGTGA. V lost 4 bases and J lost 1, with 12 bases in between. CDR3 size: 15 residues. The CDR3 DNA sequence: TGTGCCAGCAGCTGGACAGTGACTCGCACAGATACGCAGTATTTT. Its translation: CASSWTVTRTDTQYF. The whole variable domain, filled in from reference TRBV7-3 and TRBJ2-3, reads GAGVSQTPSNKVTEKGKYVELRCDPISGHTALYWYRQSLGQGPEFLIYFQGTGAADDSGLPNDRFFAVRPEGSVSTLKIQRTERGDSAVYLCASSWTVTRTDTQYFGPGTRLTVL.

This clonotype was counted only a few times. The genes are TRBV7-8 and TRBJ2-4; the D gene is possibly TRBD1 (5 bases). The J call is uncertain, as TRBJ2-7 better fits the DNA end. Germline V gene data show CDR1 as SGHVS and CDR2 as FQNEAQ. There are 13 residues in the CDR3. Here the CDR3 DNA reads TGTGCCAGCAGCTTACAGGGTACCTACGAGCAGTACTTC. Translated: CASSLQGTYEQYF.

The chain recombines TRBV12-3 or TRBV12-4 with TRBJ2-4, with TRBD2 matching 14 bases. The CDR3 covers 17 residues. V was clipped by 5 bases and J by 13 bases; unmatched bases: 16. In nucleotides, the CDR3 is TGTGCCAGCAGTCCTTGGACTAGCGGGGGGCCTGGTAATGAGCAGTACTTC. Amino acids: CASSPWTSGGPGNEQYF.

DNA of the CDR3: TGCGCCAGCAGCCTCAGGACTAGCGGGAATGATGAGCAGTACTTC. It specifies CASSLRTSGNDEQYF. The chain links TRBV5-1 to TRBJ2-1, with TRBD2 matching over 12 bases. The better agreement between TRBJ2-7 and the DNA end casts doubt on the J call. Germline loops: CDR1 SGHRS, CDR2 YFSETQ. CDR3 size: 15 residues.

For this clonotype: At one end, the junction sequence differs from germline, possibly due to a read error. This chain joins TRBV7-6 and TRBJ2-1; 11 nucleotides line up with TRBD2. The J call is doubtful: the DNA matches TRBJ2-5 better. Germline assignment: CDR1 SGHVS and CDR2 FNYEAQ. The length of the CDR3 is 14 residues. CDR3 protein: CASSVGLAGETQYF. The CDR3 nucleotides read TGTGCTAGCAGCGTAGGACTAGCGGGAGAGACCCAGTACTTC.

There are many counts of this clonotype. V usage is TRBV28 and J usage is TRBJ2-1, with unresolved D. The J call could be wrong; TRBJ2-7 is a better fit for the DNA end. This CDR3 comprises 11 residues. Germline values: CDR1 MDHEN, CDR2 SYDVKM. The CDR3 bases are TGTGCCAGCAGCGAACGGTACGAGCAGTACTTC. It encodes CASSERYEQYF.

This clonotype was observed at least ten times. The chain combines TRBV19 with TRBJ2-7; D possibly corresponds to TRBD2 (6 bases). The CDR3 has 14 amino acids. Per germline, CDR1 LNHDA and CDR2 SQIVND (reference sequence). Trimming pared 1 base from V and 6 bases from J, leaving 13 bases between. Here the CDR3 reads CASSIAGEISEQYF. As DNA, the CDR3 is TGTGCCAGTAGTATAGCGGGAGAAATTTCCGAGCAGTACTTC.